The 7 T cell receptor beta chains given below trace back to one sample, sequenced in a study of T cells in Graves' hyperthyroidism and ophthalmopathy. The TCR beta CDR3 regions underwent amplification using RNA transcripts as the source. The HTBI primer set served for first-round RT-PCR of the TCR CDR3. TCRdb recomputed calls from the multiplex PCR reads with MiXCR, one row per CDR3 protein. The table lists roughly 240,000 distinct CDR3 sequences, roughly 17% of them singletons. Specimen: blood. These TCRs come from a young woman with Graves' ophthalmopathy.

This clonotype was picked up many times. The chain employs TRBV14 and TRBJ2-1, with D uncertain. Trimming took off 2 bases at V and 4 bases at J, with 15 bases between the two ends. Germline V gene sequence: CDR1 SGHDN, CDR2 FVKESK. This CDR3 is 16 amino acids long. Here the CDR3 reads CASSQLSPVVYNEQFF. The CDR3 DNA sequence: TGTGCCAGCAGCCAATTATCGCCCGTGGTTTACAATGAGCAGTTCTTC.

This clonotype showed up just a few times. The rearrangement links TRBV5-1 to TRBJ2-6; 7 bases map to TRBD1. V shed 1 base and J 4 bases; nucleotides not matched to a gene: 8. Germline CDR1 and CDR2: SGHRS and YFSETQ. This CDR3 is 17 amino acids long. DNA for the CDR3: TGCGCCAGCAGCTTGTTTGAGGGGGCGCTAGGGGCCAACGTCCTGACTTTC. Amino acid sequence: CASSLFEGALGANVLTF.

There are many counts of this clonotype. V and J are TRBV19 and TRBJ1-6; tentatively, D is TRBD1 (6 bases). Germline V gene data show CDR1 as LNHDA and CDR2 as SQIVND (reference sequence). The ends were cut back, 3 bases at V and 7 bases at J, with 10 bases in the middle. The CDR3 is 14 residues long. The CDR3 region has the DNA TGTGCCAGTAGTATTACCAGGGGCAATTCACCCCTCCACTTT. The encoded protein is CASSITRGNSPLHF.

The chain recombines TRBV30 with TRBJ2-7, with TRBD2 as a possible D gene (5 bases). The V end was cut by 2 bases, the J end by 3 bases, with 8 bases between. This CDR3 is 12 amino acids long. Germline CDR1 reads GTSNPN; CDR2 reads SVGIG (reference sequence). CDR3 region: CAWSRDFYEQYF. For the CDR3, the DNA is TGTGCCTGGAGTCGGGATTTCTACGAGCAGTACTTC.

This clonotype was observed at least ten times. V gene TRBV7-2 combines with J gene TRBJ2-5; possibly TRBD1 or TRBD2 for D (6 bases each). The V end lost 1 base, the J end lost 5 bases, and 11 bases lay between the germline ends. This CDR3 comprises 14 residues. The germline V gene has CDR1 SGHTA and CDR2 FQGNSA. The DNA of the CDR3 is TGTGCCAGCAGCTTAGGGGGGGCGCAGGAGACCCAGTACTTC. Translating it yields CASSLGGAQETQYF.

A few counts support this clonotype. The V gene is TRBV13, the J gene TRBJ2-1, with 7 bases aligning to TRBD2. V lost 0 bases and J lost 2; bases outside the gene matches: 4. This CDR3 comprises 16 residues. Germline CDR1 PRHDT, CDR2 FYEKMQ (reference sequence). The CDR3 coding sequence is TGTGCCAGCAGCTTAGGGCGGCTAGCGGCCTACAATGAGCAGTTCTTC. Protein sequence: CASSLGRLAAYNEQFF. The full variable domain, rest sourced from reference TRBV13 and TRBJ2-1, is AAGVIQSPRHLIKEKRETATLKCYPIPRHDTVYWYQQGPGQDPQFLISFYEKMQSDKGSIPDRFSAQQFSDYHSELNMSSLELGDSALYFCASSLGRLAAYNEQFFGPGTRLTVL.

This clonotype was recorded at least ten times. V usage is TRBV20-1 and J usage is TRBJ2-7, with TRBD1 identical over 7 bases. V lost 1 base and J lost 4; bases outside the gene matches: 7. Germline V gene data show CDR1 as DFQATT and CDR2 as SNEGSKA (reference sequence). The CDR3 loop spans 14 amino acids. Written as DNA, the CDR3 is TGCAGTGCTAGAGCTAACAGGGGTAGTTACGAGCAGTACTTC. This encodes CSARANRGSYEQYF.